Shown below are 28 T cell receptor beta chains from a single sample sequenced in a study of blood T cell repertoires in COVID-19. Profiled with immunoSEQ multiplex PCR; TCRdb holds only in-frame clones, not every one. Here the sample spans approximately 360,000 clones, roughly four fifths being singletons. Sequences were obtained from PBMCs or T cells enriched from blood (not recorded which). The receptor set was obtained from a woman aged 45-65 years who had recovered from COVID-19.

The J gene is TRBJ1-2, the V gene TRBV11-3; 7 positions agree with TRBD1. The germline gives CDR1 SGHNT, CDR2 YENEEA. The CDR3 contains 13 residues. Losses at the gene ends were 5 bases for V and 5 bases for J; bases not matched to a gene: 5. CDR3 loop: CASSMGQLYGYTF. The CDR3 DNA follows: TGTGCCAGCAGCATGGGACAGCTATATGGCTACACCTTC.

In its sample, this clone was seen once. The chain is built from TRBV6-5 and TRBJ1-1; 9 bases line up with TRBD1. Germline-derived CDR1 and CDR2 are MNHEY and SVGAGI. The CDR3 consists of 15 residues. Germline trimming cut 2 bases from V and 7 bases from J; bases unmatched to any gene: 8. The DNA for the CDR3 is TGTGCCAGCAGTTACCGGACAGGGGCAGTGGGTGAAGCTTTCTTT. Its translation is CASSYRTGAVGEAFF.

This sequence joins TRBV4-1 and TRBJ2-5; 14 nucleotides line up with TRBD2. This CDR3 spans 18 amino acids. The germline V gene has CDR1 MGHRA and CDR2 YSYEKL. Trimming removed 0 bases from V and 2 bases from J; junction bases left unmatched: 5. Here the CDR3 DNA reads TGCGCCAGCAGCCAAGATCGGGGACTAGCGGGGGTTCAAGAGACCCAGTACTTC. Its translation: CASSQDRGLAGVQETQYF.

This sequence joins TRBV9 and TRBJ1-1; 10 bases are shared with TRBD1. This CDR3 region has 14 residues. V was clipped by 3 bases and J by 3 bases; unmatched bases: 2. The germline CDR1 and CDR2 sequences are SGDLS and YYNGEE. The DNA for the CDR3 is TGTGCCAGCAGCGGAGACAGGGGGCACACTGAAGCTTTCTTT. It specifies CASSGDRGHTEAFF.

This clone was observed a single time. The chain combines TRBV7-9 with TRBJ2-7, with D hard to call. CDR1 and CDR2 (germline): SEHNR, FQNEAQ (reference sequence). This CDR3 has 12 amino acids. V lost 2 bases, J lost 6 bases, and 8 bases lay in between. In DNA, the CDR3 is TGTGCCAGCAGCTTACAGGAATCCGAGCAGTACTTC. It is translated as CASSLQESEQYF.

The chain is built from TRBV7-8 and TRBJ2-6; a weak D match, TRBD2 (5 bases). The V end was cut by 3 bases, the J end by 0 bases, with 15 bases between. Germline values: CDR1 SGHVS, CDR2 FQNEAQ. There are 18 residues in the CDR3. CDR3 sequence (DNA): TGTGCCAGCAGCTTTTCCCCTTCGGGGAGCTCTGGGGCCAACGTCCTGACTTTC. It specifies CASSFSPSGSSGANVLTF.

The chain is built from TRBV5-1 and TRBJ2-3, with TRBD2 identical over 10 bases. The ends lost 0 bases at V and 4 bases at J; junction bases unmatched: 8. Germline V gene data show CDR1 as SGHRS and CDR2 as YFSETQ. The CDR3 contains 17 residues. CDR3 loop: CASSLVASGSLADTQYF. The CDR3 region has the DNA TGCGCCAGCAGCTTGGTGGCTAGCGGGAGTTTAGCAGATACGCAGTATTTT.

V and J are TRBV10-1 and TRBJ2-7; 8 nucleotides line up with TRBD1. Unmatched junction bases numbered 13, after V lost 3 bases and J lost 6 bases. CDR1 WNHNN and CDR2 SYGVQD come from the germline V gene (reference sequence). The CDR3 length is 16 residues. The chain's CDR3 is CASSDSDRDKFREQYF. The CDR3 DNA sequence: TGCGCCAGCAGTGACTCGGACAGGGACAAATTTCGCGAGCAGTACTTC.

The gene calls are TRBV4-3 and TRBJ2-3; tentatively, D is TRBD2 (6 bases). V lost 0 bases and J 6 bases, leaving 10 bases between the germline ends. Germline CDR1 LGHNA, CDR2 YSLEER. This CDR3 comprises 14 residues. The CDR3 DNA is TGCGCCAGCAGCCAAGATCGGGGGAAGGATACGCAGTATTTT. Amino acid sequence: CASSQDRGKDTQYF.

The chain has TRBV5-6 and TRBJ2-7, with 7 bases identical to TRBD1. Trimming removed 2 bases from V and 8 bases from J; junction bases left unmatched: 16. The germline CDR1 and CDR2 sequences are SGHDT and YYEEEE. The CDR3 loop spans 16 amino acids. The CDR3 spells CASSFRQGPFLRKQYF. In DNA, the CDR3 is TGTGCCAGCAGCTTCAGACAGGGCCCCTTCTTAAGAAAGCAGTACTTC.

The V call is TRBV5-5, the J call TRBJ1-3, with a tentative D call TRBD1 (6 bases). The V gene's germline CDR1 is SGHKS and CDR2 YYEKEE (reference sequence). CDR3 size: 14 residues. Trimming stripped 4 bases from V and 8 bases from J, with 16 bases between. CDR3: CASSRTVYADTIYF. In nucleotides, the CDR3 is TGTGCCAGCAGCAGGACAGTATATGCAGACACCATATATTTT.

This rearrangement joins TRBV18 to TRBJ1-6, with D possibly TRBD1 on 6 matching bases. The CDR3 runs to 16 residues. Between the trimmed V and J ends, which lost 3 bases and 7 bases, there was a span of 16 bases. CDR1 is KGHSH, CDR2 LQKENI, per germline. DNA for the CDR3: TGTGCCAGCTCACCGACGGACAGCCGGACGAATTCACCCCTCCACTTT. This translates into CASSPTDSRTNSPLHF.

The gene calls are TRBV3-1 (or the pseudogene TRBV3-2) and TRBJ2-1; D is uncertain. Trimming removed 4 bases from V and 12 bases from J, with 16 bases in between. The CDR3 runs to 13 residues. From germline, CDR1 is LGHDT and CDR2 YNNKEL (reference sequence). The DNA for the CDR3 is TGTGCCAGCAGCCCAGAGGCAGGAAACGGGCAGTTCTTC. Its protein product is CASSPEAGNGQFF.

This sequence joins TRBV5-4 and TRBJ2-7; D gene unclear. CDR3 length: 16 residues. V was cut by 5 bases and J by 6 bases, with 24 bases left in between. Germline CDR1 reads SGHNT; CDR2 reads YYREEE (reference sequence). The chain's CDR3 is CASRSARSGERSEQYF. Here the CDR3 DNA reads TGTGCCAGCAGGTCGGCCAGATCCGGCGAGCGTAGCGAGCAGTACTTC.

The chain employs TRBV19 and TRBJ2-7; a possible D gene is TRBD1 (6 bases). Between the trimmed V and J ends, which lost 5 bases and 3 bases, there was a span of 11 bases. The germline V gene has CDR1 LNHDA and CDR2 SQIVND (reference sequence). The CDR3 spans 13 residues. The CDR3 reads CASSLGTIYEQYF. The DNA of the CDR3 is TGTGCCAGTAGTCTGGGGACAATCTACGAGCAGTACTTC.

V and J are TRBV7-8 and TRBJ2-7; D possibly corresponds to TRBD1 (5 bases). The length of the CDR3 is 15 residues. Germline CDR1 and CDR2: SGHVS and FQNEAQ. V lost 2 bases and J 1 base, leaving 12 bases between the germline ends. The CDR3 is CASSLLAQASYEQYF. The CDR3 coding sequence is TGTGCCAGCAGCTTATTGGCACAGGCTTCCTACGAGCAGTACTTC.

This chain links TRBV12-3 or TRBV12-4 with TRBJ2-3; tentatively, D is TRBD2 (6 bases). V lost 4 bases and J 10 bases, leaving 15 bases between the germline ends. CDR3 size: 13 residues. This CDR3 is CASSSGLIAAQYF. The CDR3 coding sequence is TGTGCCAGCAGTTCAGGACTCATAGCGGCGCAGTATTTT.

The chain has TRBV19 and TRBJ1-2; 11 bases agree with TRBD1. Per germline, CDR1 LNHDA and CDR2 SQIVND (reference sequence). V shed 5 bases, J shed 8 bases, and the junction held 13 bases outside the gene matches. This CDR3 is built from 16 residues. CDR3 nucleotide sequence: TGTGCCAGTAGTCCCGCCCCGGGACAGGGGGTCTGGGGCTACACCTTC. This encodes CASSPAPGQGVWGYTF.

The rearrangement uses TRBV28 and TRBJ1-4; 9 nucleotides match TRBD1. The length of the CDR3 is 15 residues. Looked up from germline, CDR1 is MDHEN and CDR2 is SYDVKM. Germline trimming cut 6 bases from V and 11 bases from J; bases unmatched to any gene: 13. The CDR3 DNA reads as TGTGCCAGCAGCACTGACCGACAGGGGGAAGGGAAACTGTTTTTT. Its protein is CASSTDRQGEGKLFF.

DNA for the CDR3: TGTGCCAGCAAAAATAGCGGGAGGGTCACAGATACGCAGTATTTT. Its protein product is CASKNSGRVTDTQYF. The rearrangement uses TRBV5-4 and TRBJ2-3; 11 bases align to TRBD2. Losses at the gene ends were 6 bases for V and 2 bases for J; bases not matched to a gene: 5. The CDR3 runs to 15 residues. The germline gives CDR1 SGHNT, CDR2 YYREEE (reference sequence). The full variable domain, completed using reference TRBV5-4 and TRBJ2-3, is ETGVTQSPTHLIKTRGQQVTLRCSSQSGHNTVSWYQQALGQGPQFIFQYYREEENGRGNFPPRFSGLQFPNYSSELNVNALELDDSALYLCASKNSGRVTDTQYFGPGTRLTVL.

The V gene is TRBV28, the J gene TRBJ1-1; 10 positions match TRBD1. The germline gives CDR1 MDHEN, CDR2 SYDVKM. The ends lost 5 bases at V and 6 bases at J; junction bases unmatched: 9. The CDR3 has 15 amino acids. As DNA, the CDR3 is TGTGCCAGCAGTGTCCGACCGGGACAGGGGCCTGAAGCTTTCTTT. Its protein product is CASSVRPGQGPEAFF. The full variable domain, with the rest looked up from reference TRBV28 and TRBJ1-1, is DVKVTQSSRYLVKRTGEKVFLECVQDMDHENMFWYRQDPGLGLRLIYFSYDVKMKEKGDIPEGYSVSREKKERFSLILESASTNQTSMYLCASSVRPGQGPEAFFGQGTRLTVV.

The genes are TRBV5-6 and TRBJ1-4, with TRBD1 as a possible D gene (5 bases). Trimming removed 3 bases from V and 3 bases from J, with 12 bases in between. Germline CDR1 reads SGHDT; CDR2 reads YYEEEE. CDR3 length: 15 amino acids. The CDR3 region is CASSWAGTSNEKLFF. The CDR3 DNA reads as TGTGCCAGCAGCTGGGCAGGGACTTCTAATGAAAAACTGTTTTTT.

The chain links TRBV6-5 to TRBJ2-7; tentatively, D is TRBD2 (5 bases). Germline CDR1 MNHEY, CDR2 SVGAGI. The length of the CDR3 is 13 residues. Trimming took 10 bases from V and 5 from J, leaving 18 bases between them. The CDR3 DNA follows: TGTGCCATCGAATCCGGCGGGTCCGACGAGCAGTACTTC. This sequence encodes CAIESGGSDEQYF.

This clone came up once. The rearrangement uses TRBV6-5 and TRBJ1-2; a weak D match, TRBD1 (6 bases). Per germline, CDR1 MNHEY and CDR2 SVGAGI. V was shortened by 2 bases and J by 1 base, with 14 bases between the two germline ends. CDR3 length equals 16 residues. This CDR3 is CASSYRGAHLNYGYTF. CDR3 in DNA: TGTGCCAGCAGTTACCGGGGGGCACACCTTAACTATGGCTACACCTTC.

The chain has TRBV3-1 (or the pseudogene TRBV3-2) and TRBJ2-7, with 12 bases aligning to TRBD1. After removal of 5 bases from V and 2 bases from J, the junction contained 7 bases not matched to a gene. CDR1 and CDR2 from the germline V gene are LGHDT and YNNKEL (reference sequence). The CDR3 runs 16 residues. CDR3 amino acids: CASSDLGQGAPYEQYF. CDR3 coding DNA: TGTGCCAGCAGCGACCTGGGACAGGGGGCTCCCTACGAGCAGTACTTC.

This chain uses TRBV10-3 with TRBJ1-2, with 10 positions matching TRBD1. This CDR3 has 13 amino acids. Trimming cost V 6 bases and J 2 bases; bases outside gene matches: 0. Germline loops: CDR1 ENHRY, CDR2 SYGVKD. This CDR3 is CAIRGQGNYGYTF. In nucleotides, the CDR3 is TGTGCCATCAGGGGACAGGGGAACTATGGCTACACCTTC.

In its sample, this clone was seen once. CDR3 residues: CATSSKLGLAGSTDTQYF. The CDR3 bases are TGTGCCACCAGCAGTAAACTAGGGCTAGCGGGAAGCACAGATACGCAGTATTTT. The chain combines TRBV15 with TRBJ2-3, with 9 bases aligning to TRBD2. CDR1 is LNHNV, CDR2 YYDKDF, per germline (reference sequence). The CDR3 extends over 18 amino acids. The V segment lost 3 bases and the J segment 0 bases; nucleotides outside the gene matches: 10.

The CDR3 DNA is TGCAGCGTTGTAGACAGTCAGAACACTGAAGCTTTCTTT. Its protein is CSVVDSQNTEAFF. The V call is TRBV29-1, the J call TRBJ1-1, with D perhaps TRBD1 (5 bases). Germline CDR1 and CDR2: SQVTM and ANQGSEA. The CDR3 spans 13 residues. The germline V and J ends were trimmed by 4 bases and 1 base, with 10 bases remaining between them.